This T cell receptor (beta chain) was retrieved from a study of shared clonotypes between healthy human individuals. The CDR3 sequence is 13 residues long. The V segment lost 6 bases and the J segment 6 bases; nucleotides outside the gene matches: 5. Germline V lookup: CDR1 MNHNS, CDR2 SASEGT. Researchers divided each subset's genomic DNA evenly across several immunoSEQ plates. In the original processing: With immunoSEQ giving junction-only sequences and no quality scores, filtering differed. Some clones are missing from TCRdb's copy, which holds only in-frame ones; the method was immunoSEQ multiplex PCR. The V and J calls and clone size come from that table; D and trimming were worked out from the DNA. The table lists about 470,000 clones, about 76% of them singletons.

What was sequenced was PBMCs. The J gene is TRBJ2-3, the V gene TRBV6-1; 8 bases fit TRBD1. This receptor was identified in a woman in her thirties or forties in good health. Some clones in this sample may be carry-over from other donors' samples. CDR3 in amino acids: CASSRNRGDTQYF. CDR3 nucleotide sequence: TGTGCCAGCAGCCGGAACAGGGGGGATACGCAGTATTTT.